This T cell receptor (beta chain) was captured in a study of blood T cells in healthy people across ages. Findings and caveats of the study: Because donor CMV status was unknown, expanded clonotype changes were possibly confounded.

The sample, around 9.9 milliliters of peripheral blood, was drawn from each donor. On this clonotype itself: Its antigen remains unknown.

PCR was performed a second time for about 6 to 12 cycles using a sample-barcoded 5' primer and a J-beta primer mix. TCRdb fed the 5' RACE reads into MiXCR, producing one record per CDR3 protein. The sample has 950,000 to 1,200,000 distinct CDR3 sequences, 30% to 40% seen once. The CDR3 runs to 15 residues. J gave up 3 bases and V 3 bases, and 4 bases lay outside the gene matches. Germline-derived CDR1 and CDR2 are SGHTA and FQGNSA. The specimen sequenced was blood. The V gene is TRBV7-2, the J gene TRBJ2-2, with 7 bases that match TRBD1. The sequence came from a man aged 18 to 35 in good health. The CDR3 region is CASSLGQLDTGELFF. The CDR3 DNA follows: TGTGCCAGCAGCTTGGGACAGCTGGACACCGGGGAGCTGTTTTTT. The whole variable domain, filled in from reference TRBV7-2 and TRBJ2-2, reads GAGVSQSPSNKVTEKGKDVELRCDPISGHTALYWYRQSLGQGLEFLIYFQGNSAPDKSGLPSDRFSAERTGGSVSTLTIQRTQQEDSAVYLCASSLGQLDTGELFFGEGSRLTVL.